This T cell receptor (beta chain) was sequenced for a study of Graves' ophthalmopathy and Graves' hyperthyroidism. RNA transcripts provided the template for amplifying TCR beta CDR3 regions. First-round RT-PCR with HTBI primers preceded a second-round multiplex PCR. MiXCR, applied by TCRdb to the multiplex PCR reads, yields one record per CDR3 protein. This sample has roughly 420,000 distinct CDR3 sequences, with approximately 21% found just once. In germline, CDR1 is MGHDK, CDR2 SYGVNS. The CDR3 totals 15 residues. V lost 2 bases and J lost 3; bases outside the gene matches: 3. Ten or more counts support this clonotype.

This receptor was obtained from a woman under 30 with stable Graves' hyperthyroidism. The chain couples TRBV25-1 to TRBJ1-2; 10 positions match TRBD1. The sequencing input was peripheral blood. CDR3 sequence: CASSEMDRGDYGYTF. The CDR3, as DNA: TGTGCCAGCAGTGAAATGGACAGGGGGGACTATGGCTACACCTTC.